Following are 24 T cell receptor beta chains from one sample sequenced in a study of memory CD4+ T cells and cytomegalovirus serostatus. Data came from immunoSEQ multiplex PCR; TCRdb stores just in-frame clones and leaves some out. Here the sample spans 70,000 to 95,000 clones, 75% to 90% being singletons. The sort gate was single viable CD3+CD4+CD8-CD45RO+ cells for memory CD4+ T cells. The sequenced material came from memory CD4+ T cells from blood. All receptors derive from an adult in good health and CMV-seronegative.

This chain joins TRBV10-1 and TRBJ2-7, with D perhaps TRBD1 or TRBD2 (5 bases each). The ends were cut back, 8 bases at V and 7 bases at J, with 18 bases in the middle. The CDR3 covers 13 residues. CDR1 is WNHNN, CDR2 SYGVQD, per germline (reference sequence). This CDR3 reads CASPKVGDREQYF. The CDR3 coding sequence is TGCGCCAGCCCCAAAGTAGGGGACCGGGAGCAGTACTTC.

This clone was counted a few times. CDR3 in DNA: TGTGCCACCAGCTTGGGACAGGGAGGAGAAAAACTGTTTTTT. Amino acid sequence: CATSLGQGGEKLFF. J is TRBJ1-4 and V is TRBV15; TRBD1 agrees at 9 bases. The junction had 6 bases not matched to a gene; V was cut back by 5 bases and J by 8 bases. The CDR3 has 14 amino acids. The germline V gene encodes CDR1 LNHNV and CDR2 YYDKDF (reference sequence).

The rearrangement uses TRBV28 and TRBJ1-5; 7 bases fit TRBD1. Germline CDR1 reads MDHEN; CDR2 reads SYDVKM. This CDR3 spans 15 amino acids. After removal of 3 bases from V and 4 bases from J, the junction contained 6 bases not matched to a gene. The CDR3 loop reads CASSLGAGGNQPQHF. The CDR3 DNA follows: TGTGCCAGCAGTTTGGGGGCAGGGGGTAATCAGCCCCAGCATTTT.

In its sample, this clone was seen once. The V call is TRBV6-5, the J call TRBJ1-1; 9 bases are a match to TRBD1. V was clipped by 2 bases and J by 1 base; unmatched bases: 2. The CDR3 extends over 15 amino acids. CDR1 is MNHEY, CDR2 SVGAGI, per germline. CDR3 DNA: TGTGCCAGCAGTTACCCGGGACAGGGGAACACTGAAGCTTTCTTT. Translated, it gives CASSYPGQGNTEAFF.

Only a few counts were recorded for this clone. This chain uses TRBV30 with TRBJ1-4; D unresolved. Trimming took off 1 base at V and 0 bases at J, with 9 bases between the two ends. The CDR3 spans 15 residues. Germline V gives CDR1 GTSNPN, CDR2 SVGIG (reference sequence). The CDR3 DNA follows: TGTGCCTGGAGTGGGATCATGACAACTAATGAAAAACTGTTTTTT. Translated, it gives CAWSGIMTTNEKLFF.

The V and J genes are TRBV18 and TRBJ2-1, with 9 bases aligning to TRBD1. After removal of 4 bases from V and 6 bases from J, the junction contained 10 bases not matched to a gene. CDR3 length: 16 amino acids. Germline lookup yields CDR1 KGHSH and CDR2 LQKENI. For the CDR3, the DNA is TGTGCCAGCTCACTCTCGCCGGGACAGGGAGGCAATGAGCAGTTCTTC. Amino acids: CASSLSPGQGGNEQFF. Based on the CDR3 plus reference TRBV18 and TRBJ2-1, the full variable domain is NAGVMQNPRHLVRRRGQEARLRCSPMKGHSHVYWYRQLPEEGLKFMVYLQKENIIDESGMPKERFSAEFPKEGPSILRIQQVVRGDSAAYFCASSLSPGQGGNEQFFGPGTRLTVL.

The rearrangement joins TRBV6-1 to TRBJ1-5; 7 nucleotides line up with TRBD1. Germline V lookup: CDR1 MNHNS, CDR2 SASEGT. After removal of 2 bases from V and 3 bases from J, the junction contained 4 bases not matched to a gene. This CDR3 has 15 residues. The CDR3 nucleotides are TGTGCCAGCAGTGAATGGGACAGCCACAATCAGCCCCAGCATTTT. Protein sequence: CASSEWDSHNQPQHF.

CDR3 protein: CASSDTRGVGETQYF. Here the CDR3 DNA reads TGTGCCAGCAGTGACACGCGGGGGGTCGGGGAGACCCAGTACTTC. The V gene is TRBV2, the J gene TRBJ2-5; 8 bases match TRBD2. The CDR3 runs to 15 residues. CDR1 is SNHLY and CDR2 is FYNNEI in the germline V gene. The V segment lost 3 bases and the J segment 5 bases; nucleotides outside the gene matches: 8.

This chain links TRBV7-2 with TRBJ2-6; no definite D call. In germline, CDR1 is SGHTA, CDR2 FQGNSA. With 7 bases removed from V and 2 bases from J, the gap between germline ends came to 15 bases. The CDR3 covers 16 residues. In DNA form, the CDR3 reads TGTGCCAGCAACACCGCTGGGTCCCCTGGGGCCAACGTCCTGACTTTC. Its translation is CASNTAGSPGANVLTF.

The CDR3 sequence: CASSLVTGHSTEAFF. In DNA form, the CDR3 reads TGCGCCAGCAGCTTGGTGACGGGGCATAGCACTGAAGCTTTCTTT. This chain uses TRBV5-1 with TRBJ1-1; weak D call: TRBD1 (5 bases). The CDR3 length is 15 residues. Trimming shortened V by 0 bases and J by 4 bases, and 13 bases separated the two germline ends. Germline CDR1 SGHRS, CDR2 YFSETQ.

A single count supports this clone. V gene TRBV27 combines with J gene TRBJ1-1; unclear D gene. V lost 0 bases and J lost 0, with 8 bases in between. Germline CDR1 MNHEY, CDR2 SMNVEV (reference sequence). CDR3 length: 15 residues. The DNA of the CDR3 is TGTGCCAGCAGTTTATCGCGGGGTATGAACACTGAAGCTTTCTTT. Its translation is CASSLSRGMNTEAFF.

The V gene is TRBV29-1, the J gene TRBJ1-1; D may be TRBD1 (5 bases). The germline gives CDR1 SQVTM, CDR2 ANQGSEA. The CDR3 runs to 15 residues. Trimming removed 4 bases from V and 0 bases from J, with 15 bases in between. The DNA for the CDR3 is TGCAGCGTTGGGGGGGGAGTTCGGGTGAACACTGAAGCTTTCTTT. Translating gives CSVGGGVRVNTEAFF.

J is TRBJ1-2 and V is TRBV25-1; possibly TRBD1 for D (6 bases). The CDR3 contains 15 residues. Per germline, CDR1 MGHDK and CDR2 SYGVNS. Trimming removed 3 bases from V and 7 bases from J, with 18 bases in between. The CDR3 nucleotides read TGTGCCAGCAGTGATCCTGGCAGGGGAGACTTTGGCTACACCTTC. Residues: CASSDPGRGDFGYTF.

This sequence joins TRBV7-6 and TRBJ1-3, with D unclear. This CDR3 is 16 amino acids long. V lost 5 bases to trimming and J lost 0 bases, with 14 bases between them. Germline-derived CDR1 and CDR2 are SGHVS and FNYEAQ. The CDR3 nucleotides are TGTGCCAGCAGCCACGAGCGAATTAGCTCTGGAAACACCATATATTTT. Encoded protein: CASSHERISSGNTIYF.

The chain couples TRBV5-1 to TRBJ2-1; TRBD1 aligns across 9 bases. V lost 8 bases and J lost 4; bases outside the gene matches: 13. Looked up from germline, CDR1 is SGHRS and CDR2 is YFSETQ. This CDR3 region has 16 residues. The CDR3 loop reads CASSAWGQGLYNEQFF. CDR3 nucleotides: TGCGCCAGTAGCGCCTGGGGACAGGGCCTTTACAATGAGCAGTTCTTC.

This clone showed up just a few times. The same CDR3 can be traced to other DNA sequences in this sample. The chain recombines TRBV7-9 with TRBJ1-5; unclear D gene. The ends were cut back, 2 bases at V and 0 bases at J, with 8 bases in the middle. This CDR3 spans 15 amino acids. Germline CDR1 SEHNR, CDR2 FQNEAQ (reference sequence). Here the CDR3 DNA reads TGTGCCAGCAGCTTATCCGAGTATAGCAATCAGCCCCAGCATTTT. As protein: CASSLSEYSNQPQHF. The full variable domain, completed using reference TRBV7-9 and TRBJ1-5, is DTGVSQNPRHKITKRGQNVTFRCDPISEHNRLYWYRQTLGQGPEFLTYFQNEAQLEKSRLLSDRFSAERPKGSFSTLEIQRTEQGDSAMYLCASSLSEYSNQPQHFGDGTRLSIL.

This clone was seen a handful of times. The rearrangement links TRBV18 to TRBJ2-6; the D is unclear. The CDR3 contains 15 residues. The germline V and J ends were trimmed by 5 bases and 0 bases, with 8 bases remaining between them. Germline V CDR1 and CDR2: KGHSH, LQKENI. CDR3 sequence: CASSTQSSGANVLTF. The CDR3 region has the DNA TGTGCCAGCTCAACCCAGAGCTCTGGGGCCAACGTCCTGACTTTC.

The chain couples TRBV2 to TRBJ2-5, with 7 bases identical to TRBD1. The J segment lost 3 bases and the V segment lost 5 bases, leaving 9 bases of the junction unmatched. Per germline, CDR1 SNHLY and CDR2 FYNNEI. The CDR3 totals 15 residues. CDR3 bases: TGTGCCAGCAGTATTAACAGGGGACGCGAAGAGACCCAGTACTTC. This translates into CASSINRGREETQYF.

This clone showed up just a few times. The CDR3 region has the DNA TGTGCCAGCAGCTTAGCCCATCGAGACGCCTACACCTTC. Translation gives CASSLAHRDAYTF. The J gene is TRBJ1-2, the V gene TRBV7-2, with D hard to call. The CDR3 extends over 13 amino acids. The germline V gene encodes CDR1 SGHTA and CDR2 FQGNSA. The ends were cut back, 0 bases at V and 10 bases at J, with 12 bases in the middle.

This chain uses TRBV30 with TRBJ2-3; 9 bases fit TRBD2. The length of the CDR3 is 14 residues. Germline V gives CDR1 GTSNPN, CDR2 SVGIG (reference sequence). Losses at the gene ends were 6 bases for V and 6 bases for J; bases not matched to a gene: 10. For the CDR3, the DNA is TGTGCCTGTGACGGCGGGGGGGCTTACGATACGCAGTATTTT. Protein: CACDGGGAYDTQYF.

This chain links TRBV6-5 with TRBJ2-3, with D uncertain. CDR1 and CDR2 (germline): MNHEY, SVGAGI. Trimming pared 5 bases from V and 6 bases from J, leaving 15 bases between. The CDR3 consists of 14 residues. CDR3 residues: CASSRLPMWDTQYF. CDR3 bases: TGTGCCAGCAGTAGACTCCCTATGTGGGATACGCAGTATTTT.

In the case of this clone: This sample also contains other DNA sequences that code for the same CDR3. The V and J genes are TRBV2 and TRBJ1-4; D is undetermined. V lost 7 bases, J lost 1 base, and 7 bases lay in between. Germline V gene sequence: CDR1 SNHLY, CDR2 FYNNEI. There are 13 residues in the CDR3. CDR3 bases: TGTGCCAGCACGCGGGGAACTAATGAAAAACTGTTTTTT. It is translated as CASTRGTNEKLFF.

The genes are TRBV6-5 and TRBJ1-3, with D unresolved. V lost 4 bases and J lost 0, with 10 bases in between. CDR3 length: 15 residues. The germline V gene encodes CDR1 MNHEY and CDR2 SVGAGI. CDR3 in DNA: TGTGCCAGCAGTTTTGCAGGCGACTCTGGAAACACCATATATTTT. Translation: CASSFAGDSGNTIYF.

The chain couples TRBV7-2 to TRBJ1-5, with TRBD1 matching 8 bases. This CDR3 has 18 amino acids. The trim removed 4 bases at V and 6 bases at J, leaving 17 bases unmatched. The germline V gene encodes CDR1 SGHTA and CDR2 FQGNSA. The CDR3, as DNA: TGTGCCAGCAGCTCCAGAGCCTCGACAGGGGTTTTGATTCAGCCCCAGCATTTT. Translated: CASSSRASTGVLIQPQHF.